Listed here are 4 T cell receptor beta chains from one sample, sequenced in a study of technical replicates of blood from a handful of donors. Method: immunoSEQ multiplex PCR; TCRdb's copy keeps in-frame clones and lacks some. Here the sample spans tens of thousands of clones, 90% to 97% being singletons. The sequenced sample was T cells isolated from PBMCs. The source is a human donor in good health.

The V and J genes are TRBV28 and TRBJ2-7; possibly TRBD2 for D (7 bases). The CDR3 spans 15 residues. The germline V gene has CDR1 MDHEN and CDR2 SYDVKM. Trimming removed 6 bases at V and 6 bases at J, with 21 bases between. DNA of the CDR3: TGTGCCAGCAGCCGCACCACTCAGGGGAGGGGCGAGCAGTACTTC. Amino acid sequence: CASSRTTQGRGEQYF.

The genes are TRBV13 and TRBJ2-1; TRBD1 might be the D (6 bases). The CDR3 consists of 13 residues. In germline, CDR1 is PRHDT, CDR2 FYEKMQ (reference sequence). The V and J ends lost 5 bases and 8 bases respectively, with 13 bases between them. The CDR3 reads CASSHWGPDEQFF. DNA of the CDR3: TGTGCCAGCAGCCATTGGGGGCCCGATGAGCAGTTCTTC. Based on the CDR3 plus reference TRBV13 and TRBJ2-1, the full variable domain is AAGVIQSPRHLIKEKRETATLKCYPIPRHDTVYWYQQGPGQDPQFLISFYEKMQSDKGSIPDRFSAQQFSDYHSELNMSSLELGDSALYFCASSHWGPDEQFFGPGTRLTVL.

The CDR3 nucleotides read TGTGCCAGCAGGGGACAGGGGGCCTACGAGCAGTACTTC. Its protein product is CASRGQGAYEQYF. The V call is TRBV6-1, the J call TRBJ2-7; 11 positions match TRBD1. Trimming at V came to 6 bases and at J to 2 bases, leaving 0 bases not matched to a gene. Germline values: CDR1 MNHNS, CDR2 SASEGT. CDR3 size: 13 residues.

The chain recombines TRBV5-1 with TRBJ2-3, with 15 bases matching TRBD2. Germline CDR1 and CDR2: SGHRS and YFSETQ. V trimming: 4 bases; J trimming: 4 bases; junction bases outside the gene matches: 7. The CDR3 spans 17 residues. DNA of the CDR3: TGCGCCAGCAGCATAGGGACTAGCGGGAGGACACCAGATACGCAGTATTTT. It encodes CASSIGTSGRTPDTQYF.